This T cell receptor (beta chain) was sequenced in a study of cytomegalovirus exposure and HLA in healthy donors. Study-wide results and caveats: Serostatus for CMV was the only available immune exposure information. A later analysis linked a missense DCLRE1C variant to TCR beta V- and J-gene trimming. Segments of the TCR beta V type were, in most cases, productive about 90% or about 30% of the time in an earlier analysis.

The length of the CDR3 is 18 residues. The V gene's germline CDR1 is LNHDA and CDR2 SQIVND (reference sequence). Trimming left V 10 bases short and J 4 bases short, with 29 bases between. PCR primers comprised 60 Vbeta and 13 Jbeta primers. Profiled with immunoSEQ multiplex PCR; TCRdb holds only in-frame clones, not every one. This sample has 150,000 to 200,000 clones, with roughly 80% found just once. Comment on this clone: Its antigen is not known.

The chain links TRBV19 to TRBJ2-1, with a tentative D call TRBD2 (6 bases). The sample taken for sequencing was PBMCs. This clonotype was obtained from a man between 18 and 35 years old in good health and CMV-seropositive. CDR3 sequence: CATSQLAERRRTYNEQFF. The CDR3 DNA reads as TGTGCCACCTCGCAATTAGCGGAACGAAGGAGAACATACAATGAGCAGTTCTTC.